The sequence of this T cell receptor (beta chain) was determined in a study of identical twins. The CDR3 runs to 20 residues. This clonotype was observed a handful of times. From the 5' RACE reads, TCRdb called clonotypes with MiXCR, one entry per CDR3 protein. Of 17,000 or so distinct CDR3 sequences listed, 55% to 75% are singletons. The source material was memory (CD45RO+) T cells sorted from blood. The sequence was collected from a woman aged 18 to 35 in good health. This table probably holds off-target reads from a library built for another chain. The chain uses TRBV21-1 and TRBJ2-7; the D call TRBD1 from the table was never checked on the DNA. TRBV21-1 is an annotated pseudogene. The CDR3 DNA is TGTGCCAGCAGCAAAGGGGACCGTTGGGGCGGAAACAGGGTAGCCTACGAGCAGTACTTC. Protein product: CASSKGDRWGGNRVAYEQYF.